This section outlines one T cell receptor beta chain sequence together with its context. Sequenced by immunoSEQ multiplex PCR; TCRdb stores in-frame clones only, minus some. The data hold about 120,000 clones, with more than 80% observed a single time. The sample comes from a study of blood T cell repertoires in COVID-19. At the level of the study: From T cells, B-cell-depleted T cells, or PBMCs came the material, which was cDNA or gDNA.

The V end lost 5 bases, the J end lost 4 bases, and 14 bases lay between the germline ends. This CDR3 contains 14 residues. Germline-derived CDR1 and CDR2 are LNHDA and SQIVND (reference sequence). The rearrangement links TRBV19 to TRBJ1-2; D unresolved. The sequence came from an older man with active or convalescent COVID-19. Material for sequencing was peripheral blood. CDR3 DNA: TGTGCCAGTAGTCCGGCGGCCGCGACCTATGGCTACACCTTC. Translation: CASSPAAATYGYTF. The full variable domain, with the rest looked up from reference TRBV19 and TRBJ1-2, is DGGITQSPKYLFRKEGQNVTLSCEQNLNHDAMYWYRQDPGQGLRLIYYSQIVNDFQKGDIAEGYSVSREKKESFPLTVTSAQKNPTAFYLCASSPAAATYGYTFGSGTRLTVV.